This TCR beta chain was captured by sequencing in a study of shared clonotypes between healthy human individuals. Findings and limits, study-wide: Generation of non-shared clonotypes was less probable than generation of clonotypes shared by all four donors.

As for this clone: No antigen is known for it.

Replicate PCRs run on sorted subsets employed roughly 190 ng DNA, 25,000 to 35,000 T cell genomes. Study processing details: Quality scores were absent from the junction-only immunoSEQ sequences, so filtering differed. Sequencing was performed with immunoSEQ multiplex PCR; in TCRdb, only in-frame clones are kept and a portion is missing. V and J calls and clone size are those listed in that table; D and trimming were worked out from the DNA. The repertoire consists of roughly 1 million clones, with about 75% occurring once and the leading ten covering approximately 1.5%. This CDR3 is 15 amino acids long. Germline loops: CDR1 SGHVT, CDR2 SQSDAQ. Trimming removed 1 base from V and 0 bases from J, with 10 bases in between.

The J gene is TRBJ2-7, the V gene TRBV7-4; possibly TRBD1 for D (6 bases). The specimen sequenced was memory CD4+ T cells sorted from blood. This sample's subset: CD45RA-negative fraction. The origin of this receptor is a man younger than 35 in good health. CDR3 DNA sequence: TGTGCCAGCAGCTTAGGGGTACAGGGCTCCTACGAGCAGTACTTC. Protein product: CASSLGVQGSYEQYF.